The source of this T cell receptor (beta chain) is a study of T cells after posttransplantation cyclophosphamide. Study-wide results and caveats: Recipient CMV seropositivity and CMV reactivation strongly tracked TRB clonality.

Method: immunoSEQ multiplex PCR; TCRdb's copy keeps in-frame clones and lacks some. The repertoire holds some 19,000 clones, around 68% seen once, with 25% to 35% in the top ten. The CDR3 is 13 amino acids. Germline values: CDR1 MDHEN, CDR2 SYDVKM. V shed 7 bases and J shed 4 bases, with 13 bases lying between them. Only a few counts were recorded for this clone. Antigen unknown. Busulfan-fludarabine conditioning, marrow transplant, and cyclophosphamide on days +3 and +4 were administered. The chain uses TRBV28 and TRBJ1-2; no definite D call. Sequenced material: PBMCs, taken after an allogeneic stem cell transplant with post-transplant cyclophosphamide. This TCR was sampled from a young adult male patient who received an allogeneic stem cell transplant from a related donor, was CMV-positive, and had acute GVHD only. Some of the T cells might come from the graft donor. This chain's CDR3 is CASIGALGYGYTF. The DNA for the CDR3 is TGTGCCAGCATAGGAGCCCTCGGCTATGGCTACACCTTC.